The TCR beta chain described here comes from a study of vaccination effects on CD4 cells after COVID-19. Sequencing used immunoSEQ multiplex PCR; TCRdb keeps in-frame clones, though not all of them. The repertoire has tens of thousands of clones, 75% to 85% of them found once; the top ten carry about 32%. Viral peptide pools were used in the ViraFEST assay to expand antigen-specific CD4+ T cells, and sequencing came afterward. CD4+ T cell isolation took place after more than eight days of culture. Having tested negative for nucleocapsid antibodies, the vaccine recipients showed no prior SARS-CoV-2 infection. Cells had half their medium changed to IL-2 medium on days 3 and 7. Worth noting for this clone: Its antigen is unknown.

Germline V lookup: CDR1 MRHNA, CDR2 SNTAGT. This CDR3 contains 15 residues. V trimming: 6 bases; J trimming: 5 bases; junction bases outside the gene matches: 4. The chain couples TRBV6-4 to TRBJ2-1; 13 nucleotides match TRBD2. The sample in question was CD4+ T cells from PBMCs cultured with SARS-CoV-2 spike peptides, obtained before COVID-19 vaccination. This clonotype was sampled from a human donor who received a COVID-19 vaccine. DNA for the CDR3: TGTGCCAGCAGCCCCGGACTAGCGGGAGACAATGAGCAGTTCTTC. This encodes CASSPGLAGDNEQFF.